These T cell receptor beta chains were read from a single sample in a study of blood T cells in healthy people across ages. TCRdb called the 5' RACE reads again in MiXCR, with one record for every CDR3 protein. The table has approximately 1,000,000 distinct CDR3 sequences, more than 30% seen once. The material sequenced was blood. These receptors were obtained from a man younger than 30 in good health. Each CDR3 is given with its conserved first and last residue. A D gene is named only where the DNA matches it firmly. Only part of the rows carry a size: once, few, many, or a class if the clone is expanded.

v_gene	d_gene	abundance	j_gene	CDR3aa	CDR3nt
TRBV2	.	.	TRBJ2-5	CASSGTPGRETQYF	TGTGCCAGCAGTGGTACCCCTGGAAGAGAGACCCAGTACTTC
TRBV20-1	.	few	TRBJ2-1	CSAEPPGRPNNEQFF	TGCAGTGCTGAACCCCCCGGCCGGCCCAACAATGAGCAGTTCTTC
TRBV18	TRBD1	.	TRBJ2-1	CASSTQGASGNEQFF	TGTGCCAGCTCGACACAGGGGGCGTCTGGCAATGAGCAGTTCTTC
TRBV28	TRBD1	.	TRBJ2-6	CASSLRQGDPGANVLTF	TGTGCCAGCAGTTTAAGACAGGGGGACCCTGGGGCCAACGTCCTGACTTTC
TRBV9	.	few	TRBJ2-5	CASSVGILGIQETQYF	TGTGCCAGCAGCGTAGGTATTTTGGGGATTCAAGAGACCCAGTACTTC
TRBV5-1	.	.	TRBJ1-2	CASSPAADGDGYTF	TGCGCCAGCAGTCCTGCGGCGGACGGTGATGGCTACACCTTC
TRBV9	.	.	TRBJ1-2	CASSVARDLNYGYTF	TGTGCCAGCAGCGTAGCCAGGGACCTTAACTATGGCTACACCTTC
TRBV29-1	.	.	TRBJ2-5	CSIWWRQETQYF	TGCAGCATCTGGTGGCGCCAAGAGACCCAGTACTTC
TRBV5-1	TRBD2	few	TRBJ2-3	CASSFGGAEDTQYF	TGCGCCAGCAGCTTCGGGGGGGCCGAAGATACGCAGTATTTT
TRBV14	.	.	TRBJ1-4	CASSQASDEKLFF	TGTGCCAGCAGCCAAGCCAGCGATGAAAAACTGTTTTTT
TRBV7-9	.	few	TRBJ1-2	CASSFGMAGDGYTF	TGTGCCAGCAGCTTCGGTATGGCAGGAGATGGCTACACCTTC
TRBV15	.	once	TRBJ1-1	CATSIPNTEAFF	TGTGCCACCAGCATCCCTAACACTGAAGCTTTCTTT
TRBV6-1	.	.	TRBJ1-4	CASSGPRPKREKLFF	TGTGCCAGCAGTGGCCCGAGGCCTAAGCGGGAAAAACTGTTTTTT
TRBV6-6	.	.	TRBJ1-1	CASSQPGLLNTEAFF	TGTGCCAGCAGTCAACCGGGACTCCTGAACACTGAAGCTTTCTTT
TRBV10-3	.	few	TRBJ2-5	CAIGGVSETQYF	TGTGCCATCGGGGGCGTTTCGGAGACCCAGTACTTC
TRBV20-1	.	.	TRBJ1-2	CSASQKTWMVGHTF	TGCAGTGCTTCCCAAAAGACATGGATGGTGGGCCACACCTTC
TRBV9	TRBD2	.	TRBJ2-1	CASSVAGGNPYNEQFF	TGTGCCAGCAGCGTAGCGGGGGGGAATCCCTACAATGAGCAGTTCTTC
TRBV4-2	.	.	TRBJ1-5	CASSQDLRGALQPQHF	TGTGCCAGCAGCCAAGATCTGCGGGGGGCACTTCAGCCCCAGCATTTT
TRBV4-3	.	.	TRBJ1-2	CASSQVWGAESGYTF	TGCGCCAGCAGCCAAGTTTGGGGGGCCGAGAGTGGCTACACCTTC
TRBV27	TRBD2	few	TRBJ2-1	CASRVAGGNFYNEQFF	TGTGCCAGCAGGGTAGCGGGGGGGAATTTTTACAATGAGCAGTTCTTC
TRBV20-1	.	few	TRBJ1-4	CSARDPGEFEKLFF	TGCAGTGCTAGAGATCCAGGGGAGTTTGAAAAACTGTTTTTT
TRBV12-3/TRBV12-4	TRBD1	.	TRBJ2-1	CASSFPGQGNNEQFF	TGTGCCAGCAGTTTCCCGGGACAGGGAAACAATGAGCAGTTCTTC
TRBV6-5	TRBD1	.	TRBJ1-4	CASSSQGVANEKLFF	TGTGCCAGCAGTTCGCAGGGGGTTGCTAATGAAAAACTGTTTTTT
TRBV25-1	TRBD1	.	TRBJ2-4	CASSSDRGTYNEQYF	TGTGCCAGCAGTTCAGACAGGGGTACGTACAATGAGCAGTACTTC
TRBV7-2	.	.	TRBJ2-7	CASSPGSPYSSYEQYF	TGTGCCAGCAGCCCCGGTAGTCCCTACAGCTCCTACGAGCAGTACTTC
TRBV6-5	.	.	TRBJ2-1	CASKGRLEQFF	TGTGCCAGCAAAGGCCGTTTGGAGCAGTTCTTC
TRBV4-1	.	.	TRBJ2-5	CASSHSQIQETQYF	TGCGCCAGCAGCCATTCACAGATACAAGAGACCCAGTACTTC